The 2 T cell receptor beta chains in this list originate from one sample, sequenced in a study of vaccination and CD4 T cells after COVID-19. One entry per CDR3 protein, called by TCRdb with MiXCR from the PCR reads. The sample consists of some 28,000 distinct CDR3 sequences, around 49% of them appearing once. Time point here: late sampling 161 to 241 days after vaccination in three convalescent patients. The sample here was CD4+ T cells from blood, taken about 7 months after SARS-CoV-2 vaccination. The receptor set was obtained from a human donor who had recovered from COVID-19.

The genes are TRBV7-2 and TRBJ2-7; D is uncertain. Germline V gene sequence: CDR1 SGHTA, CDR2 FQGNSA. V was pared by 4 bases and J by 9 bases, with 10 bases between. The CDR3 sequence is 11 residues long. Here the CDR3 DNA reads TGTGCCAGCAGCTCAGAGGTTGGGCAGTACTTC. Translating gives CASSSEVGQYF. Filled out from reference TRBV7-2 and TRBJ2-7, the complete variable domain reads GAGVSQSPSNKVTEKGKDVELRCDPISGHTALYWYRQSLGQGLEFLIYFQGNSAPDKSGLPSDRFSAERTGGSVSTLTIQRTQQEDSAVYLCASSSEVGQYFGPGTRLTVT.

This clonotype was seen a handful of times. V is TRBV19 and J is TRBJ1-2; TRBD1 might be the D (6 bases). The CDR3 sequence is 14 residues long. Germline lookup yields CDR1 LNHDA and CDR2 SQIVND (reference sequence). V shed 4 bases and J shed 4 bases, with 13 bases lying between them. This CDR3 reads CASSTQGRGYGYTF. Written as DNA, the CDR3 is TGTGCCAGTAGTACGCAGGGGCGAGGCTATGGCTACACCTTC.